The source of this TCR beta chain is a study of cytomegalovirus exposure and HLA in healthy donors. The protocol was immunoSEQ multiplex PCR, while the TCRdb copy is restricted to in-frame clones and leaves out a portion. Of roughly 170,000 clones listed, roughly four fifths are singletons. Findings and caveats of the study: Among the CMV-associated chains, three were confirmed in vitro as specific for CMV antigens. The listing of 150 or so TCR beta chains classed them as cytomegalovirus-associated.

Concerning this clone: Its antigen is not identified.

The receptor was derived from a woman under 30 in good health and CMV-seropositive. Sequenced sample: PBMCs.

CDR3 protein: CATSKEIRGDGYTF. The CDR3 DNA is TGTGCCACCAGCAAAGAAATCAGGGGAGATGGCTACACCTTC. The chain links TRBV15 to TRBJ1-2; possibly TRBD1 for D (6 bases). Germline CDR1 is LNHNV and CDR2 is YYDKDF (reference sequence). The ends were cut back, 4 bases at V and 6 bases at J, with 15 bases in the middle. CDR3 size: 14 residues. Supplemented by reference TRBV15 and TRBJ1-2, the full variable domain reads DAMVIQNPRYQVTQFGKPVTLSCSQTLNHNVMYWYQQKSSQAPKLLFHYYDKDFNNEADTPDNFQSRRPNTSFCFLDIRSPGLGDTAMYLCATSKEIRGDGYTFGSGTRLTVV.